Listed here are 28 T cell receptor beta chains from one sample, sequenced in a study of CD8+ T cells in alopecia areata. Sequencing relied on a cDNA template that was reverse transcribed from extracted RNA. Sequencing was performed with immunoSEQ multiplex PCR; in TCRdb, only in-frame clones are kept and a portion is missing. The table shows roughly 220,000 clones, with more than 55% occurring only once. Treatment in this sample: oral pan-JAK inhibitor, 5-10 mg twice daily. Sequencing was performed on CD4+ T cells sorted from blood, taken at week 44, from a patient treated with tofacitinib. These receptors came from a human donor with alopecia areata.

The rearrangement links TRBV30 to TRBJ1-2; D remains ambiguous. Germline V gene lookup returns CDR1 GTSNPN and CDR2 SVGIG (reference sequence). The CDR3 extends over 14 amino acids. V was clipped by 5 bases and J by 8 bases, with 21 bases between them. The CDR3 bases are TGTGCCTGGCTCCTTACGGCGGAAATAGGGGGCTACACCTTC. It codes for CAWLLTAEIGGYTF.

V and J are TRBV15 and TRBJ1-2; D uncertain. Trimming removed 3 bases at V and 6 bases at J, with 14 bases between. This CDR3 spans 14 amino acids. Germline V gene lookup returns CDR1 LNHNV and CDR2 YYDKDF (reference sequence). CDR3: CATSSTPPRNGYTF. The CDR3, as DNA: TGTGCCACCAGCAGCACCCCCCCGCGGAATGGCTACACCTTC.

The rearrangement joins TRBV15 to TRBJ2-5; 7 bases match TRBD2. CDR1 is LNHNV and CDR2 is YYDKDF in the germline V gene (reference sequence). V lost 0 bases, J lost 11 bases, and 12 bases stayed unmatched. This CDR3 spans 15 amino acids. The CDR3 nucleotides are TGTGCCACCAGCAGAGATCGAACCTCGGCGGGAGAGCAGTACTTC. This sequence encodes CATSRDRTSAGEQYF.

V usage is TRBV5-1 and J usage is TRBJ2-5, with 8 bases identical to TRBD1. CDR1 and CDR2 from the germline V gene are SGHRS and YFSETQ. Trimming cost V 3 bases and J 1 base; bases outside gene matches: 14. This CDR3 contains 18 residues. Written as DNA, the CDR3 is TGCGCCAGCAGCTCCGGACCAGGGGGCAGCGGGTTCCAAGAGACCCAGTACTTC. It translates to CASSSGPGGSGFQETQYF.

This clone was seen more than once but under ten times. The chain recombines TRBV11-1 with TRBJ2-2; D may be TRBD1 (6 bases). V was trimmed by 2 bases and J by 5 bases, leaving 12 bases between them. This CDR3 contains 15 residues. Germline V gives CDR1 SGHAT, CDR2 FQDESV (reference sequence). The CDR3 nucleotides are TGTGCCAGCAGCTTATACGTCAGGGGTACCGGGGAGCTGTTTTTT. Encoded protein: CASSLYVRGTGELFF.

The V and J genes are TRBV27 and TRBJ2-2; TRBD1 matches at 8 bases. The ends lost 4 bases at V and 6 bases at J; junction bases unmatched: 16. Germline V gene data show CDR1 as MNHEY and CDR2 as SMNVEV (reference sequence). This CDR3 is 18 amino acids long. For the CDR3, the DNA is TGTGCCAGCAGTTCTACCCCAGGGGGCGGATCGTGGGCCGGGGAGCTGTTTTTT. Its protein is CASSSTPGGGSWAGELFF.

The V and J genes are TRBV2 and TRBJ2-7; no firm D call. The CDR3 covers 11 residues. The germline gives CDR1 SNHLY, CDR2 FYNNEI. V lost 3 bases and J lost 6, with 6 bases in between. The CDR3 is CASSDPGEQYF. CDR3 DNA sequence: TGTGCCAGCAGTGATCCGGGCGAGCAGTACTTC.

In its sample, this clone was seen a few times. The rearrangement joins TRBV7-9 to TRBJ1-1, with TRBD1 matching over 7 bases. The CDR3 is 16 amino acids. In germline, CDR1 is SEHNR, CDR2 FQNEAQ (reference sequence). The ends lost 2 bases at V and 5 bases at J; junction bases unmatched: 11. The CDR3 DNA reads TGTGCCAGCAGCTTAATCCCGACAGGGCGTAAGACTGAAGCTTTCTTT. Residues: CASSLIPTGRKTEAFF.

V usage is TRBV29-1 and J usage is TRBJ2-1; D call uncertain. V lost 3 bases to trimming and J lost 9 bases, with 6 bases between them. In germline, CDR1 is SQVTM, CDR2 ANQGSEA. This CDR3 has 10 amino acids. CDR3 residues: CSVEDGEQFF. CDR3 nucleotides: TGCAGCGTTGAGGATGGTGAGCAGTTCTTC.

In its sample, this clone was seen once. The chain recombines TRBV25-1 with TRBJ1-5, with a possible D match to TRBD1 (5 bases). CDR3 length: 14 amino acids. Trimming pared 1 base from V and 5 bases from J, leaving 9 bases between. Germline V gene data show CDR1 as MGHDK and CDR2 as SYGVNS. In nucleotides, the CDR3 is TGTGCCAGCAGTGAATCAGGGCTTGATCAGCCCCAGCATTTT. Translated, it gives CASSESGLDQPQHF.

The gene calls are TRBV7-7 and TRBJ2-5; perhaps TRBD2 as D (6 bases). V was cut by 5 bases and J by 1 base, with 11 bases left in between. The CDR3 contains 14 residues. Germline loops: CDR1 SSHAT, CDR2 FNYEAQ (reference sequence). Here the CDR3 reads CASSPGLIQETQYF. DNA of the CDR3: TGTGCCAGCAGCCCTGGACTAATCCAAGAGACCCAGTACTTC.

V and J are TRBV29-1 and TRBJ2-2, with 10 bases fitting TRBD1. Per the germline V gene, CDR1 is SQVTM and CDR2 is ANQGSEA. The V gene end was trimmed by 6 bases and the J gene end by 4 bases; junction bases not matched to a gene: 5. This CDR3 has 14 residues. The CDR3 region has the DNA TGCAGCGTGAAGGGACAGGGGATCACCGGGGAGCTGTTTTTT. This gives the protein CSVKGQGITGELFF.

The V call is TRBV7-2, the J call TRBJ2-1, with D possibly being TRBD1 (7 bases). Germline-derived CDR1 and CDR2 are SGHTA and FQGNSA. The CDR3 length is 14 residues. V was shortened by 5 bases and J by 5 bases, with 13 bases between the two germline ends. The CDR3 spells CASSPQGGHNEQFF. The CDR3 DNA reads TGTGCCAGCAGCCCTCAGGGGGGCCACAATGAGCAGTTCTTC.

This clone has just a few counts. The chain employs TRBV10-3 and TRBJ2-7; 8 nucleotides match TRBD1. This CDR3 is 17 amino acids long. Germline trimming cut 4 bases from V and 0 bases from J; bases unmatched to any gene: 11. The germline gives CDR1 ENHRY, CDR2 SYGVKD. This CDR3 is CAISVSQGAKGSYEQYF. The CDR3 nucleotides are TGTGCCATCAGTGTTAGCCAGGGGGCGAAGGGCTCCTACGAGCAGTACTTC.

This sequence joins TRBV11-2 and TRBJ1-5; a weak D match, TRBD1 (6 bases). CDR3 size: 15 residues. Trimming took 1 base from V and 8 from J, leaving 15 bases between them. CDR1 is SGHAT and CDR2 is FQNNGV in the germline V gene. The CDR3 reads CASSLGSQGREPQHF. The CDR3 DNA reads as TGTGCCAGCAGCTTAGGGTCACAGGGAAGGGAGCCCCAGCATTTT.

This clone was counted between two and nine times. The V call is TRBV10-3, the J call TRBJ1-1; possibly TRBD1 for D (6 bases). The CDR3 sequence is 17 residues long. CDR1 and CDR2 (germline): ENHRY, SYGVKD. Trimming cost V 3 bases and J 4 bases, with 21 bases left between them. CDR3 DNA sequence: TGTGCCATCAGTGAACCTCCAGGAGTAGCCAGGGGCACTGAAGCTTTCTTT. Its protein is CAISEPPGVARGTEAFF.

The CDR3, as DNA: TGTGCCAGCAGCTTGTCCGGTACAGACAAAAACATTCAGTACTTC. Translation gives CASSLSGTDKNIQYF. The chain recombines TRBV5-6 with TRBJ2-4, with D unresolved. V dropped 1 base and J dropped 3 bases, with 11 bases sitting between them. The CDR3 has 15 amino acids. Looked up from germline, CDR1 is SGHDT and CDR2 is YYEEEE.

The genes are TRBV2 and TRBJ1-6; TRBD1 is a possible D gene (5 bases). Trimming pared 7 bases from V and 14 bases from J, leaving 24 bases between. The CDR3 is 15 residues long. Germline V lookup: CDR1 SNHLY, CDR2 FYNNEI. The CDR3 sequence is CASITGDLNFRTLHF. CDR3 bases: TGTGCCAGCATCACGGGGGATCTTAACTTTCGGACCCTCCACTTT.

The CDR3 DNA reads TGCAGCGTTGCCAGGGCCGTGGAAGAGACCCAGTACTTC. Protein product: CSVARAVEETQYF. The chain combines TRBV29-1 with TRBJ2-5, with D possibly TRBD1 on 5 matching bases. This CDR3 is built from 13 residues. Deletions cut 4 bases from V and 3 bases from J, with 12 bases between. Per the germline V gene, CDR1 is SQVTM and CDR2 is ANQGSEA.

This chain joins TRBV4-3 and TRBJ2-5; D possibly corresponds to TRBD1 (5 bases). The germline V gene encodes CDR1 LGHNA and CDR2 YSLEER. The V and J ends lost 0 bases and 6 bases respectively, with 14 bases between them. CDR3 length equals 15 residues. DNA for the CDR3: TGCGCCAGCAGCCAAGATTTTGAACAGGAGAAGACCCAGTACTTC. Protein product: CASSQDFEQEKTQYF.

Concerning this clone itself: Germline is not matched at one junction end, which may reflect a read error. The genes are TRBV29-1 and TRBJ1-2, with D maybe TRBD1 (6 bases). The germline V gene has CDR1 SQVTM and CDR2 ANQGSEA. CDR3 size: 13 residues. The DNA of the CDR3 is TGCGGCGTTGATCTGCAGGGGAACTATGGCTACACCTTC. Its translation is CGVDLQGNYGYTF.

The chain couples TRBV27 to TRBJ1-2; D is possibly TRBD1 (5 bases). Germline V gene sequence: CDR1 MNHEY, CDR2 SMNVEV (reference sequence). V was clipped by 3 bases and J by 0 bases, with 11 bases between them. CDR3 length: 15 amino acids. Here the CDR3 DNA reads TGTGCCAGCAGTTTTATGGGGGGTACTAACTATGGCTACACCTTC. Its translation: CASSFMGGTNYGYTF.

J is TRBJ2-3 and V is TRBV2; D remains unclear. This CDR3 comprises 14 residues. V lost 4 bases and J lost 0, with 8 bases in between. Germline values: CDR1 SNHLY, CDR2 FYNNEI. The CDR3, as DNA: TGTGCCAGCAGTGGGGCCGGAAGCACAGATACGCAGTATTTT. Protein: CASSGAGSTDTQYF.

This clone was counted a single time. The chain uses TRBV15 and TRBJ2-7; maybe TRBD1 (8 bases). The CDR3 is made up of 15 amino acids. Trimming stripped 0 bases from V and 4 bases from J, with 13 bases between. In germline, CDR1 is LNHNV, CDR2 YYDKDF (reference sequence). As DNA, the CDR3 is TGTGCCACCAGCAGAGAACAGGGGGGGAAGTACGAGCAGTACTTC. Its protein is CATSREQGGKYEQYF.

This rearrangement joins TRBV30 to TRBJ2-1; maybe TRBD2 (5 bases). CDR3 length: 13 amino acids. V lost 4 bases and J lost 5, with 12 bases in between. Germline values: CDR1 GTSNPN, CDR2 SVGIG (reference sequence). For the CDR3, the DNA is TGTGCCTGGAAAGTAGTCGGGGACAATGAGCAGTTCTTC. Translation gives CAWKVVGDNEQFF. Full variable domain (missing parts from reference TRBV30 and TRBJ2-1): SQTIHQWPATLVQPVGSPLSLECTVEGTSNPNLYWYRQAAGRGLQLLFYSVGIGQISSEVPQNLSASRPQDRQFILSSKKLLLSDSGFYLCAWKVVGDNEQFFGPGTRLTVL.

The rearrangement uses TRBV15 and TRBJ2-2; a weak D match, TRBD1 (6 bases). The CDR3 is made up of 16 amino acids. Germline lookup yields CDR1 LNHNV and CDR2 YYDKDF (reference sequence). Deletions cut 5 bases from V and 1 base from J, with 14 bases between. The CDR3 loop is CATSPRGSLNTGELFF. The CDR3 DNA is TGTGCCACCAGCCCCAGGGGCAGCCTGAACACCGGGGAGCTGTTTTTT. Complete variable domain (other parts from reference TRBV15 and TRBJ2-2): DAMVIQNPRYQVTQFGKPVTLSCSQTLNHNVMYWYQQKSSQAPKLLFHYYDKDFNNEADTPDNFQSRRPNTSFCFLDIRSPGLGDTAMYLCATSPRGSLNTGELFFGEGSRLTVL.

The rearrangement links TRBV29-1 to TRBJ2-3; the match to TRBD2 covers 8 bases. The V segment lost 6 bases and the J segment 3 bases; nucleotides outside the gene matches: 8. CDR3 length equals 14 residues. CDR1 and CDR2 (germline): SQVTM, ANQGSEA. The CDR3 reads CSVPGTSTTDTQYF. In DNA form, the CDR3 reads TGCAGCGTCCCTGGGACTAGTACGACAGATACGCAGTATTTT.

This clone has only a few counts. The DNA for the CDR3 is TGCAGCGCCCCCGGGTTGGGGCGGGAGACCCAGTACTTC. Amino acid sequence: CSAPGLGRETQYF. The chain is built from TRBV29-1 and TRBJ2-5, with D perhaps matching TRBD1 (5 bases). The germline V and J ends were trimmed by 7 bases and 5 bases, with 17 bases remaining between them. CDR1 and CDR2 from the germline V gene are SQVTM and ANQGSEA. This CDR3 contains 13 residues.